This T cell receptor beta chain originates from a study of blood T cell repertoires in COVID-19. In the original processing: Reference gene primer amplification in the assay estimated nucleated cell counts. Sequencing was performed with immunoSEQ multiplex PCR; in TCRdb, only in-frame clones are kept and a portion is missing. V, J and clone size reflect that table, while D and trimming were determined from the DNA. The table records under 250,000 clones, 80% to 85% of them present only once. Germline V gene data show CDR1 as LNHDA and CDR2 as SQIVND (reference sequence). CDR3 length: 13 residues. The ends lost 5 bases at V and 12 bases at J; junction bases unmatched: 12.

The TCR was taken from a woman aged 25 to 39 who had recovered from COVID-19. The chain carries TRBV19 and TRBJ2-5, with 7 bases aligning to TRBD2. The sequenced sample was peripheral blood. The CDR3: CASSPGGVREEYF. In DNA, the CDR3 is TGTGCCAGTAGTCCTGGGGGGGTCCGCGAGGAGTACTTC. Full variable domain (missing parts from reference TRBV19 and TRBJ2-5): DGGITQSPKYLFRKEGQNVTLSCEQNLNHDAMYWYRQDPGQGLRLIYYSQIVNDFQKGDIAEGYSVSREKKESFPLTVTSAQKNPTAFYLCASSPGGVREEYFGPGTRLLVL.